These T cell receptor beta chains were read from a single sample in a study of chemoradiotherapy in HPV16-positive cancers. Profiled with immunoSEQ multiplex PCR; TCRdb holds only in-frame clones, not every one. The data hold roughly 8,300 clones, with around 80% observed a single time. The sample consisted of tumor tissue, taken from a patient who underwent chemoradiotherapy. The receptors come from a human donor with HPV-associated anogenital cancer. CDR3s include the opening cysteine and the closing phenylalanine or tryptophan. The order of the fields is V gene, D gene, J gene, clone size, CDR3 protein, CDR3 DNA. The D gene is left open where the match is weak. Only part of the rows carry a size: once, few, many, or a class if the clone is expanded.

>TRBV11-2|.|TRBJ1-1|.
CASSPRRNTEAFF
TGTGCCAGCAGCCCCCGGAGGAACACTGAAGCTTTCTTT
>TRBV30|TRBD1|TRBJ1-4|.
CAWRVTTGGSEKLFF
TGTGCCTGGCGCGTTACCACAGGGGGAAGTGAAAAACTGTTTTTT
>TRBV6-5|.|TRBJ2-2|.
CASQKPGVNTGELFF
TGTGCCAGCCAGAAACCGGGAGTGAACACCGGGGAGCTGTTTTTT
>TRBV6-6|TRBD1|TRBJ1-4|.
CASKQGSGTALRKLFF
TGTGCCAGCAAACAGGGGTCCGGGACCGCCCTGAGAAAACTGTTTTTT
>TRBV11-2|.|TRBJ1-3|.
CASSLGAHVNTIYF
TGTGCCAGCAGCTTAGGCGCCCATGTGAACACCATATATTTT
>TRBV25-1|TRBD1|TRBJ2-7|.
CASSGDRVSAGHTGEQYF
TGTGCCAGCAGTGGGGACAGGGTCTCAGCGGGCCATACGGGGGAGCAGTACTTC
>TRBV29-1|.|TRBJ2-7|.
CSVNRADTYEQYF
TGCAGCGTGAACCGGGCGGACACCTACGAGCAGTACTTC
>TRBV6-6|.|TRBJ1-5|few
CASSSRGSQPQHF
TGTGCCAGCAGCTCCCGGGGGTCCCAGCCCCAGCATTTT
>TRBV11-2|.|TRBJ1-2|few
CASSLGGGYTF
TGTGCCAGCAGCTTAGGAGGTGGCTACACCTTC
>TRBV23-1|.|TRBJ2-5|few
CASSRPETQYF
TGCGCCAGCAGTAGGCCAGAGACCCAGTACTTC
>TRBV5-1|.|TRBJ1-1|.
CASSFREGTEAFF
TGCGCCAGCAGCTTCAGGGAGGGCACTGAAGCTTTCTTT
>TRBV4-3|TRBD1|TRBJ2-3|large
CASSPGTGEQTDTQYF
TGCGCCAGCAGTCCCGGGACAGGGGAACAAACAGATACGCAGTATTTT
>TRBV7-6|.|TRBJ2-2|.
CASSLVRAGELFF
TGTGCCAGCAGCTTAGTCAGGGCCGGGGAGCTGTTTTTT
>TRBV19|.|TRBJ1-2|medium-sized
CATKRGVPDGYTF
TGTGCCACCAAGCGGGGGGTCCCGGATGGCTACACCTTC
>TRBV6-5|.|TRBJ2-2|.
CASSYSSRGRGELFF
TGTGCCAGCAGTTACTCCTCTAGGGGACGCGGGGAGCTGTTTTTT
>TRBV6-6|.|TRBJ1-3|.
CASTRSRGTGNTIYF
TGTGCCAGCACCCGCAGCCGGGGGACCGGAAACACCATATATTTT
>TRBV29-1|TRBD1|TRBJ1-1|.
CSVETGWTEAFF
TGCAGCGTTGAGACAGGGTGGACTGAAGCTTTCTTT
>TRBV28|.|TRBJ1-2|few
CASSPRQVRGYTF
TGTGCCAGCAGTCCGAGACAGGTGCGTGGCTACACCTTC
>TRBV11-3|.|TRBJ2-2|.
CASSLDIGRAGELFF
TGTGCCAGCAGCTTAGATATCGGGAGAGCCGGGGAGCTGTTTTTT
>TRBV12-5|TRBD1|TRBJ1-4|.
CASGLAQRTGAEKLFF
TGTGCTAGTGGTTTGGCCCAAAGGACAGGCGCCGAAAAACTGTTTTTT
>TRBV7-2|TRBD2|TRBJ2-1|once
CASSSRTSGDEQFF
TGTGCCAGCAGCTCAAGGACTAGCGGCGATGAGCAGTTCTTC
>TRBV5-4|.|TRBJ1-2|.
CASSLEGAGRGYTF
TGTGCCAGCAGCTTGGAAGGGGCAGGGCGGGGCTACACCTTC
>TRBV6-5|.|TRBJ2-4|few
CASSLRGGHIYF
TGTGCCAGCAGTCTCAGGGGGGGACATATCTACTTC
>TRBV18|.|TRBJ2-7|.
CASSPDSLYEQYF
TGTGCCAGCTCACCCGACAGCCTCTACGAGCAGTACTTC
>TRBV5-1|.|TRBJ2-7|.
CASSLRDKGYEQYF
TGCGCCAGCAGCCTCCGGGATAAAGGTTACGAGCAGTACTTC
>TRBV7-2|.|TRBJ2-2|few
CASSSRVTGELFF
TGTGCCAGCTCTAGCCGGGTCACCGGGGAGCTGTTTTTT
>TRBV6-5|TRBD1|TRBJ1-1|few
CASNKQGSTEAFF
TGTGCCAGCAACAAACAGGGGAGCACTGAAGCTTTCTTT